This T cell receptor (beta chain) derives from a study of blood T cell repertoires in COVID-19. Profiled with immunoSEQ multiplex PCR; TCRdb holds only in-frame clones, not every one. Here the sample spans roughly 300,000 clones, 80% to 95% being singletons. Trimming took off 1 base at V and 8 bases at J, with 14 bases between the two ends. Per germline, CDR1 SNHLY and CDR2 FYNNEI. This CDR3 spans 14 amino acids. Input material: peripheral blood. The genes are TRBV2 and TRBJ1-2, with a weak D call TRBD1 (5 bases). This receptor was taken from a woman aged 25 to 39 with COVID-19, enrolled during active disease. CDR3 nucleotide sequence: TGTGCCAGCAGTGAAGTACAGGCAGCGAGGGGCTACACCTTC. Protein sequence: CASSEVQAARGYTF.